Given below is one T cell receptor beta chain in context. The data were obtained in a study of shared clonotypes between healthy human individuals. Several immunoSEQ plates held equal portions of the genomic DNA taken from each subset. Produced via immunoSEQ multiplex PCR; TCRdb's table is partial and in-frame only. The data hold roughly 2,500,000 clones, with roughly 93% observed a single time. The CDR3 spans 12 residues. The V and J ends lost 5 bases and 4 bases respectively, with 8 bases between them. Germline values: CDR1 MRHNA, CDR2 SNTAGT. J is TRBJ1-2 and V is TRBV6-4; D uncertain. The receptor's source is a man aged 18 to 29 in good health. Some clones in this sample may be carry-over from other donors' samples. Sequenced input: naive CD4+ T cells from PBMCs. Documented subset: CD45RA+ positively selected. The CDR3 is CASSNRGYGYTF. In DNA, the CDR3 is TGTGCCAGCAGTAACAGAGGCTATGGCTACACCTTC.